This T cell receptor beta chain originates from a study of T cell repertoires in cytomegalovirus infection. About the research overall: A matching HLA type, together with CMV infection, was signaled by public TCR beta signatures.

Each CDR3 protein gets one entry after TCRdb re-called the reads with MiXCR. The sample yields some 220,000 distinct CDR3 sequences, roughly two fifths seen once. As to this clonotype: Its antigen is not identified.

Points from the study as a whole: HLA-C-restricted CMV clonotypes gave the most frequent clonotype in two of eight donors.

CDR3 length equals 14 residues. Trimming removed 1 base at V and 1 base at J, with 7 bases between. Germline CDR1 reads MNHEY; CDR2 reads SVGAGI. The chain employs TRBV6-5 and TRBJ2-5; D may match TRBD1 or TRBD2 (5 bases each). This clonotype was sampled from a human donor in good health (CMV status not recorded). Some clones in this sample may be carry-over from other donors' samples. The sample was CD8+ T cells from cultured PBMCs, taken from culture after CMV antigen stimulation. The CDR3 reads CASSYWGTQETQYF. The CDR3 nucleotides are TGTGCCAGCAGTTACTGGGGGACCCAAGAGACCCAGTACTTC.